These 22 T cell receptor beta chains share one sample of origin, sequenced in a study of radiotherapy plus CTLA-4 blockade in lung cancer. Profiling relied on immunoSEQ multiplex PCR, and the TCRdb table lists in-frame clones only, not all of them. The repertoire holds about 93,000 clones, with 88% as singletons. This specimen was peripheral blood, taken from a patient treated with radiotherapy plus ipilimumab. The source of these receptors is a human donor with non-small cell lung cancer that progressed on radiotherapy plus ipilimumab.

The V call is TRBV19, the J call TRBJ2-2; perhaps TRBD1 as D (6 bases). Germline V gene lookup returns CDR1 LNHDA and CDR2 SQIVND (reference sequence). The V and J ends lost 1 base and 1 base respectively, with 7 bases between them. This CDR3 has 15 amino acids. The CDR3: CASSIGRGNTGELFF. CDR3 sequence (DNA): TGTGCCAGTAGTATAGGCAGGGGGAACACCGGGGAGCTGTTTTTT.

The chain combines TRBV5-1 with TRBJ1-2; D is uncertain. V shed 0 bases and J shed 6 bases, with 18 bases lying between them. Germline assignment: CDR1 SGHRS and CDR2 YFSETQ. The CDR3 has 16 amino acids. This CDR3 reads CASSLARTAGFDGYTF. The CDR3 DNA follows: TGCGCCAGCAGCTTGGCCAGAACAGCGGGCTTCGATGGCTACACCTTC.

As DNA, the CDR3 is TGTGCCAGCAGCGTAGGTCTAGGGATTAGCACAGATACGCAGTATTTT. Translated: CASSVGLGISTDTQYF. The chain couples TRBV9 to TRBJ2-3; D is unresolved. Germline V gene lookup returns CDR1 SGDLS and CDR2 YYNGEE. The V gene lost 0 bases and the J gene lost 0 bases, with 11 bases spanning the gap. The CDR3 runs 16 residues.

This chain uses TRBV7-8 with TRBJ2-7; 9 nucleotides match TRBD1. CDR1 SGHVS and CDR2 FQNEAQ come from the germline V gene. Unmatched junction bases numbered 4, after V lost 4 bases and J lost 0 bases. The CDR3 consists of 15 residues. CDR3 nucleotides: TGTGCCAGCAGCTCCCGGGACAGGGCCTCCTACGAGCAGTACTTC. Translating gives CASSSRDRASYEQYF.

This sequence joins TRBV7-2 and TRBJ2-1; D remains ambiguous. Germline V gene sequence: CDR1 SGHTA, CDR2 FQGNSA. The CDR3 covers 12 residues. Trimming stripped 5 bases from V and 6 bases from J, with 8 bases between. The CDR3, as DNA: TGTGCCAGCAGCAATTCCGTCAATGAGCAGTTCTTC. Protein sequence: CASSNSVNEQFF.

The V gene is TRBV6-5, the J gene TRBJ1-1; D call uncertain. Per the germline V gene, CDR1 is MNHEY and CDR2 is SVGAGI. V was trimmed by 0 bases and J by 0 bases, leaving 8 bases between them. This CDR3 is 15 amino acids long. The CDR3 reads CASSYSNTMNTEAFF. The CDR3 DNA sequence: TGTGCCAGCAGTTACTCTAACACAATGAACACTGAAGCTTTCTTT.

This sequence joins TRBV6-5 and TRBJ2-7, with D perhaps being TRBD1 or TRBD2 (5 bases each). Germline-derived CDR1 and CDR2 are MNHEY and SVGAGI. V gave up 8 bases and J gave up 6 bases, with 8 bases separating them. The CDR3 is made up of 10 amino acids. CDR3: CASGTGEQYF. The CDR3, as DNA: TGTGCCAGCGGGACCGGCGAGCAGTACTTC.

The rearrangement joins TRBV11-3 to TRBJ2-3, with TRBD2 matching over 7 bases. After removal of 1 base from V and 3 bases from J, the junction contained 10 bases not matched to a gene. CDR1 is SGHNT and CDR2 is YENEEA in the germline V gene. The CDR3 runs 17 residues. The CDR3: CASSLGVLPGGTDTQYF. CDR3 sequence (DNA): TGTGCCAGCAGCTTAGGCGTCCTGCCGGGAGGTACAGATACGCAGTATTTT.

This clone has a single count. This chain uses TRBV4-2 with TRBJ2-3; TRBD2 agrees at 8 bases. Germline V gene lookup returns CDR1 LGHNA and CDR2 YNFKEQ. V gave up 1 base and J gave up 4 bases; unmatched junction bases: 4. The CDR3 has 15 amino acids. The DNA of the CDR3 is TGTGCCAGCAGCCAAGGGGGACTAGTGGCAGATACGCAGTATTTT. Amino acid sequence: CASSQGGLVADTQYF.

The V call is TRBV5-1, the J call TRBJ1-2, with 7 nucleotides matching TRBD1. Germline V gives CDR1 SGHRS, CDR2 YFSETQ. J was trimmed by 8 bases and V by 4 bases; bases with no gene match: 8. There are 13 residues in the CDR3. The CDR3 loop reads CASSVTGEIGYTF. CDR3 in DNA: TGCGCCAGCAGCGTTACAGGGGAGATAGGCTACACCTTC.

The V call is TRBV11-1, the J call TRBJ2-1; 10 positions agree with TRBD2. In germline, CDR1 is SGHAT, CDR2 FQDESV (reference sequence). V was clipped by 5 bases and J by 7 bases; unmatched bases: 8. This CDR3 has 15 residues. For the CDR3, the DNA is TGTGCCAGCAGCCCTACTAGCGGGATCTTTAATGAGCAGTTCTTC. It encodes CASSPTSGIFNEQFF. The whole variable domain, remainder taken from reference TRBV11-1 and TRBJ2-1, is EAEVAQSPRYKITEKSQAVAFWCDPISGHATLYWYRQILGQGPELLVQFQDESVVDDSQLPKDRFSAERLKGVDSTLKIQPAELGDSAMYLCASSPTSGIFNEQFFGPGTRLTVL.

The chain uses TRBV7-8 and TRBJ1-1, with TRBD1 matching over 12 bases. Trimming removed 4 bases from V and 4 bases from J; junction bases left unmatched: 16. The CDR3 is made up of 19 amino acids. Per germline, CDR1 SGHVS and CDR2 FQNEAQ. The CDR3 DNA follows: TGTGCCAGCAGCTCGCTATCGGCCGGGACAGGGGGCGCGAGCACTGAAGCTTTCTTT. Its translation is CASSSLSAGTGGASTEAFF.

V gene TRBV6-6 combines with J gene TRBJ1-1; D unclear. The CDR3 contains 14 residues. V shed 2 bases and J shed 1 base, with 8 bases lying between them. CDR1 and CDR2 from the germline V gene are MNHNY and SVGAGI (reference sequence). Written as DNA, the CDR3 is TGTGCCAGCAGTTACCCGATTGGGAACACTGAAGCTTTCTTT. This translates into CASSYPIGNTEAFF.

The chain uses TRBV7-6 and TRBJ2-7, with D tentatively TRBD1 or TRBD2 (5 bases each). The CDR3 covers 13 residues. With 5 bases removed from V and 3 bases from J, the gap between germline ends came to 11 bases. Germline lookup yields CDR1 SGHVS and CDR2 FNYEAQ. CDR3 coding DNA: TGTGCCAGCAGCCAGGGAGTTCTCTACGAGCAGTACTTC. The encoded protein is CASSQGVLYEQYF. Full variable domain (missing parts from reference TRBV7-6 and TRBJ2-7): GAGVSQSPRYKVTKRGQDVALRCDPISGHVSLYWYRQALGQGPEFLTYFNYEAQQDKSGLPNDRFSAERPEGSISTLTIQRTEQRDSAMYRCASSQGVLYEQYFGPGTRLTVT.

The rearrangement uses TRBV4-1 and TRBJ2-5, with D tentatively TRBD1 or TRBD2 (6 bases each). Germline CDR1 is MGHRA and CDR2 is YSYEKL. V was clipped by 3 bases and J by 5 bases, with 22 bases between them. This CDR3 is 17 amino acids long. The CDR3 coding sequence is TGCGCCAGCAGCCAGATCCCGGGGGCCTCTGATGGGGAGACCCAGTACTTC. It is translated as CASSQIPGASDGETQYF.

V is TRBV10-1 and J is TRBJ1-2, with 7 bases matching TRBD1. There are 15 residues in the CDR3. Germline V gives CDR1 WNHNN, CDR2 SYGVQD (reference sequence). V trimming: 6 bases; J trimming: 8 bases; junction bases outside the gene matches: 15. The CDR3 DNA is TGCGCCAGCAGACGAATGAGACAGGGCCTCTTGGGCTACACCTTC. Encoded protein: CASRRMRQGLLGYTF.

This clone was detected only a few times. This chain joins TRBV4-1 and TRBJ2-1, with D uncertain. The V end lost 0 bases, the J end lost 7 bases, and 16 bases lay between the germline ends. This CDR3 has 16 amino acids. CDR1 is MGHRA and CDR2 is YSYEKL in the germline V gene. The CDR3 nucleotides are TGCGCCAGCAGCCAAGAAACAGCCTTCTCTAGTAATGAGCAGTTCTTC. Its protein product is CASSQETAFSSNEQFF.

V gene TRBV19 combines with J gene TRBJ2-2; TRBD1 matches at 8 bases. With 5 bases clipped from V and 4 bases from J, the junction kept 3 bases outside the gene matches. CDR1 and CDR2 (germline): LNHDA, SQIVND (reference sequence). This CDR3 is 14 amino acids long. As DNA, the CDR3 is TGTGCCAGTAGTGCCACAGGGGGCACCGGGGAGCTGTTTTTT. It specifies CASSATGGTGELFF.

A remark on this clone: The sample contains more than one DNA sequence encoding this CDR3. The J gene is TRBJ1-1, the V gene TRBV2, with a possible D match to TRBD1 (5 bases). Trimming shortened V by 10 bases and J by 1 base, and 16 bases separated the two germline ends. The CDR3 consists of 14 residues. Germline loops: CDR1 SNHLY, CDR2 FYNNEI. DNA of the CDR3: TGTGCCACCTTGAGCAGGGAGAAGAACACTGAAGCTTTCTTT. It codes for CATLSREKNTEAFF.

This chain connects TRBV11-2 to TRBJ2-2; 8 bases agree with TRBD2. The CDR3 covers 12 residues. Germline-derived CDR1 and CDR2 are SGHAT and FQNNGV. After removal of 7 bases from V and 6 bases from J, the junction contained 1 base not matched to a gene. The CDR3: CASNGGAGELFF. CDR3 coding DNA: TGTGCCAGCAACGGGGGGGCCGGGGAGCTGTTTTTT.

This clone was seen a handful of times. Written as DNA, the CDR3 is TGTGCCAGCAGCCAAGATCTCGGGCAGGGTGGGTACACCATATATTTT. It codes for CASSQDLGQGGYTIYF. This chain uses TRBV4-2 with TRBJ1-3; possibly TRBD1 for D (5 bases). Germline assignment: CDR1 LGHNA and CDR2 YNFKEQ. The germline V and J ends were trimmed by 0 bases and 8 bases, with 17 bases remaining between them. The CDR3 is 16 amino acids.

This chain joins TRBV5-8 and TRBJ1-1; D not certain. The CDR3 is 14 residues long. CDR1 and CDR2 from the germline V gene are SGHTS and YDEGEE. The V and J ends lost 6 bases and 4 bases respectively, with 16 bases between them. The CDR3 nucleotides are TGTGCCAGCACACGGCCCTTCCGAGGCACTGAAGCTTTCTTT. This encodes CASTRPFRGTEAFF.